This passage covers 17 T cell receptor beta chains from one sample sequenced in a study of regulatory T cells in long-lasting Graves disease. CDR3 regions were amplified by Arm-PCR using iRepertoire HTBI primers to build TCR beta libraries. TCRdb re-called the multiplex PCR reads with MiXCR, one entry per CDR3 protein. Of about 530,000 distinct CDR3 sequences in the sample, about 16% were seen once. Sample time point: newly diagnosed GD, antithyroid drugs for less than 3 months. PBMCs provided the RNA from which the TCR library was made. These data also formed part of another study, on T cells in Graves' hyperthyroidism and ophthalmopathy.

The source was peripheral blood mononuclear cells (PBMCs), collected at new diagnosis, from a patient treated with antithyroid drugs. These receptors originate from a woman aged 35 to 59 with Graves disease.

This clonotype was recorded many times. The J gene is TRBJ1-1, the V gene TRBV7-9, with a possible D match to TRBD1 (6 bases). The germline V gene has CDR1 SEHNR and CDR2 FQNEAQ (reference sequence). This CDR3 is 13 amino acids long. V was shortened by 5 bases and J by 5 bases, with 12 bases between the two germline ends. The CDR3 coding sequence is TGTGCCAGCAGCACGGGGGCTGAGACTGAAGCTTTCTTT. It translates to CASSTGAETEAFF.

This clonotype came up once. The CDR3 reads CASSTRHGREETQYF. The CDR3 coding sequence is TGTGCCAGCAGCACCAGACATGGGAGAGAAGAGACCCAGTACTTC. The chain has TRBV7-2 and TRBJ2-5, with D possibly TRBD2 on 5 matching bases. V was trimmed by 5 bases and J by 3 bases, leaving 16 bases between them. Germline-derived CDR1 and CDR2 are SGHTA and FQGNSA. The length of the CDR3 is 15 residues.

This clonotype was detected many times. J is TRBJ1-6 and V is TRBV11-2; TRBD1 might be the D (6 bases). This CDR3 contains 14 residues. Trimming removed 6 bases at V and 5 bases at J, with 11 bases between. The germline CDR1 and CDR2 sequences are SGHAT and FQNNGV. The CDR3 here is CASRLTGNNSPLHF. CDR3 bases: TGTGCCAGCAGGCTAACAGGGAATAATTCACCCCTCCACTTT.

The chain carries TRBV11-2 and TRBJ2-5; D unclear. Trimming cost V 3 bases and J 1 base, with 12 bases left between them. The CDR3 length is 15 residues. Germline V gene sequence: CDR1 SGHAT, CDR2 FQNNGV. The CDR3 sequence is CASSFWVTPQETQYF. CDR3 in DNA: TGTGCCAGCAGCTTTTGGGTTACCCCCCAAGAGACCCAGTACTTC.

At least ten counts were recorded for this clonotype. The V and J genes are TRBV20-1 and TRBJ1-2, with 12 bases identical to TRBD1. This CDR3 contains 13 residues. From germline, CDR1 is DFQATT and CDR2 SNEGSKA (reference sequence). The V segment lost 6 bases and the J segment 4 bases; nucleotides outside the gene matches: 3. The CDR3 DNA reads TGCAGTGCAGGGACAGGGGGCGTCTATGGCTACACCTTC. Residues: CSAGTGGVYGYTF.

This clonotype has a count of ten or more. The chain joins TRBV2 to TRBJ1-5; D call uncertain. In germline, CDR1 is SNHLY, CDR2 FYNNEI. Trimming cost V 5 bases and J 9 bases, with 14 bases left between them. This CDR3 region has 13 residues. The DNA for the CDR3 is TGTGCCAGCAGTACCGTTTTACTGGGGCCCCAGCATTTT. Amino acids: CASSTVLLGPQHF.

This clonotype was observed at least ten times. This sequence joins TRBV11-2 and TRBJ1-2; 8 positions agree with TRBD1. This CDR3 region has 13 residues. V shed 4 bases and J 5 bases; nucleotides not matched to a gene: 3. Per germline, CDR1 SGHAT and CDR2 FQNNGV. This chain's CDR3 is CASSSGQEYGYTF. In DNA, the CDR3 is TGTGCCAGCAGCTCGGGACAGGAGTATGGCTACACCTTC.

This chain uses TRBV4-1 with TRBJ2-4, with a weak D call TRBD2 (5 bases). With 0 bases removed from V and 8 bases from J, the gap between germline ends came to 8 bases. This CDR3 contains 13 residues. Per germline, CDR1 MGHRA and CDR2 YSYEKL. The CDR3 here is CASSQDRGDIQYF. The CDR3 DNA reads TGCGCCAGCAGCCAAGACCGGGGAGACATTCAGTACTTC.

This clonotype was observed many times. The chain couples TRBV20-1 to TRBJ1-1; TRBD1 aligns across 12 bases. V shed 3 bases and J 10 bases; nucleotides not matched to a gene: 3. The CDR3 runs 12 residues. Per the germline V gene, CDR1 is DFQATT and CDR2 is SNEGSKA (reference sequence). In nucleotides, the CDR3 is TGCAGTGCTAGGGGGACAGGGGGCACAGCTTTCTTT. Translated: CSARGTGGTAFF.

The rearrangement joins TRBV5-1 to TRBJ1-3; 7 nucleotides align to TRBD1. CDR1 is SGHRS, CDR2 YFSETQ, per germline. The CDR3 length is 14 residues. Losses at the gene ends were 5 bases for V and 5 bases for J; bases not matched to a gene: 7. This chain's CDR3 is CASSPGTARNTIYF. The CDR3 DNA reads as TGCGCCAGCAGTCCGGGGACAGCAAGAAACACCATATATTTT.

The genes are TRBV6-1 and TRBJ1-2; tentative D call: TRBD1 (5 bases). CDR1 is MNHNS, CDR2 SASEGT, per germline. The germline V and J ends were trimmed by 7 bases and 8 bases, with 14 bases remaining between them. The CDR3 loop spans 12 amino acids. The CDR3 reads CASTSSGDGYTF. CDR3 DNA: TGTGCCAGCACCTCATCCGGGGACGGCTACACCTTC.

This clonotype occurred many times. V gene TRBV2 combines with J gene TRBJ1-2, with no clear D. The germline gives CDR1 SNHLY, CDR2 FYNNEI. Trimming pared 4 bases from V and 8 bases from J, leaving 11 bases between. The CDR3 length is 12 residues. The CDR3: CASSGRVGGYTF. CDR3 nucleotides: TGTGCCAGCAGTGGGCGGGTTGGCGGCTACACCTTC.

About this clonotype: The junction shows a germline mismatch at one end, possibly a read error. The chain uses TRBV7-2 and TRBJ2-2, with 8 positions matching TRBD2. The CDR3 runs to 15 residues. Germline CDR1 reads SGHTA; CDR2 reads FQGNSA. CDR3 in DNA: TGTGCCAGCGGCTTAGGGGCGGGGGGCACCGGGGAGCTGTTTTTT. This codes for CASGLGAGGTGELFF.

This clonotype came up many times. The chain uses TRBV7-9 and TRBJ2-1; D unclear. The CDR3 spans 11 residues. CDR1 and CDR2 (germline): SEHNR, FQNEAQ (reference sequence). Trimming left V 5 bases short and J 6 bases short, with 5 bases between. The CDR3 nucleotides read TGTGCCAGCAGCACAGTCAATGAGCAGTTCTTC. Protein sequence: CASSTVNEQFF.

This clonotype has a count of ten or more. The rearrangement joins TRBV27 to TRBJ2-1, with D possibly TRBD1 on 5 matching bases. The germline gives CDR1 MNHEY, CDR2 SMNVEV (reference sequence). V lost 8 bases and J 8 bases, leaving 10 bases between the germline ends. CDR3 length: 11 amino acids. The CDR3 reads CASSTQDEQFF. CDR3 bases: TGTGCCAGCTCCACACAGGATGAGCAGTTCTTC.

This chain connects TRBV19 to TRBJ1-2; 9 bases map to TRBD1. With 4 bases clipped from V and 8 bases from J, the junction kept 5 bases outside the gene matches. Germline V CDR1 and CDR2: LNHDA, SQIVND (reference sequence). CDR3 length: 13 residues. DNA of the CDR3: TGTGCCAGTAGTACCCGACAGGGGGTCGGCTACACCTTC. As protein: CASSTRQGVGYTF. The full variable domain, in which reference TRBV19 and TRBJ1-2 provide the parts outside the CDR3, is DGGITQSPKYLFRKEGQNVTLSCEQNLNHDAMYWYRQDPGQGLRLIYYSQIVNDFQKGDIAEGYSVSREKKESFPLTVTSAQKNPTAFYLCASSTRQGVGYTFGSGTRLTVV.

The table lists this clonotype with many counts. The genes are TRBV2 and TRBJ1-2, with 7 bases lining up with TRBD1. The CDR3 has 13 residues. Trimming took 10 bases from V and 5 from J; bases not matched to a gene: 10. Per germline, CDR1 SNHLY and CDR2 FYNNEI. CDR3 DNA sequence: TGTGCCACCCGACAGGGAGGGGATTATGGCTACACCTTC. Translation: CATRQGGDYGYTF.